This is a list of T cell receptor beta chains from one sample in a study of blood T cell repertoires in COVID-19. Method: immunoSEQ multiplex PCR; TCRdb's copy keeps in-frame clones and lacks some. The sample holds around 200,000 clones; roughly 83% are singletons and the top ten take less than 7%. Sample: peripheral blood. These receptors all come from a woman aged 40 to 50 with COVID-19, enrolled during active disease. The CDR3 runs from the conserved cysteine through the conserved F or W. The D gene is left open where the match is weak. Clone size is not always given. Where it is, it says once, few, many or a class for expanded clones.

J	V	size	D	CDR3	DNA
TRBJ2-7	TRBV11-2	.	.	CASSLGQADYEQYF	TGTGCCAGCAGCTTAGGACAGGCTGACTACGAGCAGTACTTC
TRBJ1-4	TRBV19	.	.	CASSTLVDEKLFF	TGTGCCAGTAGTACCCTAGTGGATGAAAAACTGTTTTTT
TRBJ1-6	TRBV5-1	.	.	CASSARGNSPLHF	TGCGCCAGCAGCGCCCGGGGGAATTCACCCCTCCACTTT
TRBJ2-1	TRBV4-2	.	TRBD2	CASSKTAGLAGGFSYNEQFF	TGTGCCAGCAGCAAGACGGCGGGACTAGCGGGGGGTTTCTCCTACAATGAGCAGTTCTTC
TRBJ2-7	TRBV4-3	.	TRBD1	CASSPDRGLYEQYF	TGCGCCAGCAGCCCGGACAGGGGTCTCTACGAGCAGTACTTC
TRBJ2-3	TRBV30	.	TRBD2	CAWTREWEGDTQYF	TGTGCCTGGACCCGAGAGTGGGAGGGTGATACGCAGTATTTT
TRBJ2-5	TRBV7-9	.	.	CASSSMSSQETQYF	TGTGCCAGCAGTTCTATGAGTTCCCAAGAGACCCAGTACTTC
TRBJ1-5	TRBV27	.	.	CASSYRQGNQPQHF	TGTGCCAGCAGTTACCGACAGGGCAATCAGCCCCAGCATTTT
TRBJ2-7	TRBV6-4	.	.	CASNYRLQATYEQYF	TGTGCCAGCAATTACAGGCTCCAGGCCACCTACGAGCAGTACTTC
TRBJ2-1	TRBV7-8	.	.	CASSPSGTLLVF	TGTGCCAGCAGCCCCTCCGGGACTCTCTTGGTCTTC
TRBJ1-6	TRBV30	.	.	CAWSVLGQFYSPLHF	TGTGCCTGGAGTGTACTCGGACAGTTCTATTCACCCCTCCACTTT
TRBJ1-2	TRBV19	.	.	CASSIQGNYGYTF	TGTGCCAGTAGTATACAGGGGAACTATGGCTACACCTTC
TRBJ2-5	TRBV11-2	.	.	CASSYHVGVGETQYF	TGTGCCAGCAGCTATCACGTCGGGGTCGGAGAGACCCAGTACTTC
TRBJ1-5	TRBV5-1	.	TRBD1	CASSLGTGGGPQHF	TGCGCCAGCTCCCTAGGGACAGGTGGTGGGCCCCAGCATTTT
TRBJ2-3	TRBV11-3	.	.	CASSQTTADTQYF	TGTGCCAGCAGTCAGACTACGGCAGATACGCAGTATTTT
TRBJ1-4	TRBV10-1	.	TRBD1	CASSEGTDEKLFF	TGCGCCAGCAGCGAAGGGACAGATGAAAAACTGTTTTTT
TRBJ1-1	TRBV19	.	.	CASSRAQGTNTEAFF	TGTGCCAGTAGTAGGGCCCAGGGAACGAACACTGAAGCTTTCTTT
TRBJ1-1	TRBV5-1	.	TRBD1	CASSLVGQGDTEAFF	TGCGCCAGCAGCTTGGTGGGACAGGGGGATACTGAAGCTTTCTTT
TRBJ1-5	TRBV5-1	few	TRBD1	CASSLEGQGFEPQHF	TGCGCCAGCAGCTTGGAGGGACAGGGGTTTGAGCCCCAGCATTTT
TRBJ2-1	TRBV6-5	.	.	CASSYDRRHEQFF	TGTGCCAGCAGTTACGACAGGAGGCATGAGCAGTTCTTC
TRBJ1-3	TRBV7-2	few	TRBD1	CASSLADRKTDTIYF	TGTGCCAGCAGCTTAGCGGACAGGAAGACCGACACCATATATTTT
TRBJ2-2	TRBV10-2	.	TRBD1	CASKTTGAINTGELFF	TGCGCCAGCAAGACGACAGGGGCTATTAACACCGGGGAGCTGTTTTTT
TRBJ1-1	TRBV29-1	.	TRBD1	CSHPGQGAGTEAFF	TGCAGCCACCCGGGACAGGGGGCCGGGACTGAAGCTTTCTTT
TRBJ1-4	TRBV19	.	TRBD1	CASSRGTGNEKLFF	TGTGCCAGTAGCCGAGGGACAGGGAATGAAAAACTGTTTTTT
TRBJ2-7	TRBV9	few	TRBD1	CASSATGTGGAYEQYF	TGTGCCAGCAGCGCAACCGGGACAGGGGGCGCCTACGAGCAGTACTTC
TRBJ1-5	TRBV7-6	.	.	CASNLGGFGQPQHF	TGTGCCAGCAACCTTGGCGGGTTTGGTCAGCCCCAGCATTTT
TRBJ2-1	TRBV10-2	.	TRBD2	CASSGALQRGGYNEQFF	TGCGCCAGCAGTGGGGCCCTTCAGCGGGGGGGGTACAATGAGCAGTTCTTC
TRBJ2-3	TRBV19	.	TRBD1	CASSIVRQGATDTQYF	TGTGCCAGTAGTATAGTCAGACAGGGGGCAACCGATACGCAGTATTTT
TRBJ1-2	TRBV3-1/TRBV3-2	.	TRBD1	CASSPLGQGNYGYTF	TGTGCCAGCAGCCCCCTGGGACAGGGTAACTATGGCTACACCTTC
TRBJ1-5	TRBV6-1	.	.	CASSEVNTEQPQHF	TGTGCCAGCAGTGAAGTCAACACCGAACAGCCCCAGCATTTT
TRBJ2-3	TRBV5-1	.	.	CASSRAGQRDTQYF	TGCGCCAGCAGCCGGGCGGGACAGAGGGATACGCAGTATTTT
TRBJ1-3	TRBV7-8	.	TRBD1	CASGSQGGGNTIYF	TGTGCCAGCGGCTCGCAGGGGGGAGGAAACACCATATATTTT
TRBJ1-4	TRBV19	.	TRBD1	CASSGQDAATNEKLFF	TGTGCCAGTAGCGGACAGGACGCTGCAACTAATGAAAAACTGTTTTTT
TRBJ2-5	TRBV14	.	.	CASSQVGGGEETQYF	TGTGCCAGCAGCCAAGTTGGTGGAGGGGAAGAGACCCAGTACTTC
TRBJ2-7	TRBV19	.	TRBD2	CASSSRLAGSSYEQYF	TGTGCCAGTAGTTCGCGACTAGCGGGAAGTTCCTACGAGCAGTACTTC
TRBJ2-7	TRBV30	.	.	CAWSSGRSSYEQYF	TGTGCCTGGTCGAGCGGGCGCTCCTCCTACGAGCAGTACTTC
TRBJ2-7	TRBV5-4	.	.	CASSLDSGYEQYF	TGTGCCAGCAGCTTGGATAGCGGCTACGAGCAGTACTTC
TRBJ1-4	TRBV5-1	once	.	CASSSTGTTNEKLFF	TGCGCCAGCAGCTCAACAGGGACAACTAATGAAAAACTGTTTTTT
TRBJ2-1	TRBV13	.	.	CASSSGLIRGNEQFF	TGTGCCAGCAGCTCGGGACTGATCAGGGGGAATGAGCAGTTCTTC
TRBJ1-5	TRBV27	.	.	CASRQGWDQPQHF	TGTGCCAGCAGACAGGGATGGGATCAGCCCCAGCATTTT
TRBJ2-7	TRBV5-3	.	.	CARSLDRDTSYEQYF	TGTGCCAGAAGCTTAGACCGGGACACATCCTACGAGCAGTACTTC
TRBJ1-1	TRBV10-3	.	TRBD1	CAISDPMGGQGNTEAFF	TGTGCCATCAGTGACCCGATGGGGGGACAGGGGAACACTGAAGCTTTCTTT
TRBJ2-7	TRBV18	once	.	CASSPRLVLTGRDYEQYF	TGTGCCAGCTCACCCCGCCTAGTCCTCACAGGGAGGGACTACGAGCAGTACTTC
TRBJ1-5	TRBV12-3/TRBV12-4	.	.	CASSSAGDPQHF	TGTGCCAGCAGTTCGGCAGGGGATCCCCAGCATTTT
TRBJ2-7	TRBV5-5	.	.	CASSLGGGTSYEQYF	TGTGCCAGCAGCTTGGGTGGGGGCACCTCCTACGAGCAGTACTTC
TRBJ1-2	TRBV11-1	.	TRBD1	CASSLTGEGYGYTF	TGTGCCAGCAGCTTGACAGGGGAAGGCTATGGCTACACCTTC
TRBJ2-3	TRBV9	once	TRBD2	CASSVGSGGPTDTQYF	TGTGCCAGCAGCGTCGGTAGCGGGGGGCCAACAGATACGCAGTATTTT
TRBJ1-6	TRBV5-6	.	.	CASSLDSDGSSYNSPLHF	TGTGCCAGCAGCTTGGACAGTGACGGTAGCTCCTATAATTCACCCCTCCACTTT